This entry lists 3 T cell receptor beta chains sequenced from one sample in a study of cytomegalovirus exposure and HLA in healthy donors. With 60 Vbeta and 13 Jbeta primers, the PCR was carried out. Sequencing was performed with immunoSEQ multiplex PCR; in TCRdb, only in-frame clones are kept and a portion is missing. The sample lists around 150,000 clones; about 83% were seen once. Specimen: PBMCs. The receptors were sampled from a woman younger than 45 in good health and CMV-seronegative.

The table lists this clone with a count of one. DNA for the CDR3: TGTGCCTGGAGTCGGAACACTGAAGCTTTCTTT. Its protein product is CAWSRNTEAFF. This sequence joins TRBV30 and TRBJ1-1; D is uncertain. V gave up 2 bases and J gave up 1 base, with 2 bases separating them. Germline CDR1 reads GTSNPN; CDR2 reads SVGIG (reference sequence). The length of the CDR3 is 11 residues.

The rearrangement uses TRBV27 and TRBJ1-2; TRBD1 agrees at 7 bases. The V gene end was trimmed by 0 bases and the J gene end by 8 bases; junction bases not matched to a gene: 9. Per the germline V gene, CDR1 is MNHEY and CDR2 is SMNVEV (reference sequence). The CDR3 extends over 15 amino acids. The CDR3 DNA reads as TGTGCCAGCAGTTTATCGGGACAGCTCTTTGGCGGCTACACCTTC. Protein sequence: CASSLSGQLFGGYTF.

This chain links TRBV5-1 with TRBJ2-5; TRBD1 agrees at 10 bases. The DNA end favors TRBJ2-7, so the J call may be wrong. Germline CDR1 is SGHRS and CDR2 is YFSETQ. This CDR3 is built from 17 residues. The CDR3 DNA is TGCGCCAGCAGCTCTGACCCCGGGACAGGGGCTTTCTACGAGCAGTACTTC. The encoded protein is CASSSDPGTGAFYEQYF.